These 26 T cell receptor beta chains came from one sample sequenced in a study of blood T cells in healthy people across ages. A sample-barcoded 5' primer and a J-beta primer mix were used in a second PCR of roughly 7 to 11 cycles. Using its own MiXCR run on the 5' RACE reads, TCRdb lists one record per CDR3 protein. This sample has about 970,000 distinct CDR3 sequences, with just over 50% found just once. The specimen was blood. The source of these receptors is a woman aged 60-70 years in good health.

This clonotype is a singleton in its sample. This chain uses TRBV29-1 with TRBJ2-1, with D maybe TRBD1 (5 bases). The CDR3 contains 14 residues. Germline CDR1 SQVTM, CDR2 ANQGSEA. The ends were cut back, 0 bases at V and 2 bases at J, with 8 bases in the middle. The CDR3 DNA reads TGCAGCGTTGAAGACAGGGCAGCCTACAATGAGCAGTTCTTC. This sequence encodes CSVEDRAAYNEQFF.

This clonotype was recorded at least ten times. The rearrangement joins TRBV5-1 to TRBJ2-7, with a tentative D call TRBD2 (6 bases). Trimming left V 4 bases short and J 2 bases short, with 16 bases between. The CDR3 loop spans 15 amino acids. Germline CDR1 reads SGHRS; CDR2 reads YFSETQ. The CDR3 here is CASSEGTPLTYEQYF. The CDR3 DNA reads as TGCGCCAGCAGCGAGGGGACTCCCTTAACCTACGAGCAGTACTTC.

Worth noting for this clonotype: A read error may produce the germline difference seen at one junction end. The gene calls are TRBV4-1 and TRBJ2-6; 15 bases are a match to TRBD2. Per germline, CDR1 MGHRA and CDR2 YSYEKL. The CDR3 runs to 19 residues. The CDR3, as DNA: TGCGCCAGCAGCCTCGGACTAGCGGGAGGGCTAGCTGGGGCCAACGTCCCGACTTTC. This codes for CASSLGLAGGLAGANVPTF.

The chain carries TRBV28 and TRBJ1-5; D remains ambiguous. The CDR3 is 13 residues long. V shed 7 bases and J shed 4 bases, with 11 bases lying between them. Germline lookup yields CDR1 MDHEN and CDR2 SYDVKM. In DNA, the CDR3 is TGTGCCAGCACGGTCAGCCCTAATCAGCCCCAGCATTTT. Protein: CASTVSPNQPQHF.

This clonotype was counted only a few times. The rearrangement uses TRBV20-1 and TRBJ2-1; 11 bases match TRBD2. The CDR3 has 15 amino acids. The V gene end was trimmed by 6 bases and the J gene end by 6 bases; junction bases not matched to a gene: 10. CDR1 DFQATT and CDR2 SNEGSKA come from the germline V gene (reference sequence). This chain's CDR3 is CSAFVLAGVGNEQFF. The CDR3 DNA reads as TGCAGTGCCTTCGTACTAGCGGGAGTGGGCAATGAGCAGTTCTTC.

The rearrangement links TRBV7-3 to TRBJ2-5; 9 nucleotides match TRBD1. The length of the CDR3 is 15 residues. Germline trimming cut 5 bases from V and 3 bases from J; bases unmatched to any gene: 7. Germline V lookup: CDR1 SGHTA, CDR2 FQGTGA. CDR3 DNA sequence: TGTGCCAGCAGCAAAGGGGGGACAGGGAAAGAGACCCAGTACTTC. Its translation is CASSKGGTGKETQYF.

This rearrangement joins TRBV27 to TRBJ2-7; D gene ambiguous. The V gene's germline CDR1 is MNHEY and CDR2 SMNVEV (reference sequence). This CDR3 is 13 amino acids long. V lost 5 bases to trimming and J lost 3 bases, with 11 bases between them. Here the CDR3 DNA reads TGTGCCAGCAGTAGTAGTATTTTCTACGAGCAGTACTTC. It is translated as CASSSSIFYEQYF.

CDR3: CASSASGRQAFF. The DNA of the CDR3 is TGTGCCAGCAGCGCTTCCGGGCGCCAAGCTTTCTTT. V usage is TRBV27 and J usage is TRBJ1-1; D is unresolved. Trimming took 6 bases from V and 9 from J, leaving 14 bases between them. The V gene's germline CDR1 is MNHEY and CDR2 SMNVEV (reference sequence). This CDR3 region has 12 residues.

Only a few counts were recorded for this clonotype. This chain connects TRBV2 to TRBJ2-5; TRBD2 matches 7 bases. The CDR3 is made up of 15 amino acids. Trimming took 7 bases from V and 11 from J; bases not matched to a gene: 19. Germline CDR1 and CDR2: SNHLY and FYNNEI. The CDR3 sequence: CASIQAGGSHNEQYF. CDR3 DNA: TGTGCCAGCATCCAAGCGGGCGGGAGCCACAATGAGCAGTACTTC.

This clonotype was observed a single time. The rearrangement joins TRBV12-3 or TRBV12-4 to TRBJ2-5; D assignment may be TRBD1 or TRBD2 (5 bases each). Trimming removed 7 bases at V and 11 bases at J, with 14 bases between. The CDR3 contains 11 residues. This CDR3 is CASKRGTEQYF. DNA for the CDR3: TGTGCCAGCAAGAGGGGTACGGAGCAGTACTTC.

The rearrangement uses TRBV4-2 and TRBJ2-5, with TRBD2 identical over 8 bases. CDR3 length: 17 residues. V lost 0 bases and J lost 2; bases outside the gene matches: 8. Germline V gene data show CDR1 as LGHNA and CDR2 as YNFKEQ. The CDR3 loop reads CASSQDLASGLQETQYF. The DNA for the CDR3 is TGTGCCAGCAGCCAAGATCTAGCTAGCGGGTTACAAGAGACCCAGTACTTC.

The J gene is TRBJ2-7, the V gene TRBV11-2; D uncertain. The J call may not be correct, given that the DNA end is closer to TRBJ2-5. From germline, CDR1 is SGHAT and CDR2 FQNNGV. This CDR3 region has 16 residues. The DNA of the CDR3 is TGTGCCAGCAGCTTAGGGGAAGGACGGGCCAGAGAGACCCAGTACTTC. Translation: CASSLGEGRARETQYF.

V is TRBV9 and J is TRBJ1-5; D gene unclear. The ends were cut back, 3 bases at V and 0 bases at J, with 13 bases in the middle. The length of the CDR3 is 16 residues. The V gene's germline CDR1 is SGDLS and CDR2 YYNGEE. The DNA for the CDR3 is TGTGCCAGCAGCGAGGGCGGGAGCTATAGCAATCAGCCCCAGCATTTT. It encodes CASSEGGSYSNQPQHF.

In this sample, this clonotype turned up once. The V call is TRBV27, the J call TRBJ2-5; D is ambiguous. The J call may be wrong; the DNA end is better matched by TRBJ2-7. CDR1 and CDR2 (germline): MNHEY, SMNVEV (reference sequence). This CDR3 region has 13 residues. The CDR3 reads CASSKLVYGEQYF. The CDR3 DNA sequence: TGTGCCAGCAGTAAGTTAGTTTACGGCGAGCAGTACTTC.

The J gene is TRBJ1-4, the V gene TRBV29-1, with TRBD1 matching 7 bases. Germline loops: CDR1 SQVTM, CDR2 ANQGSEA. The V gene end was trimmed by 3 bases and the J gene end by 10 bases; junction bases not matched to a gene: 5. CDR3 length: 12 residues. DNA for the CDR3: TGCAGCGTTGACACAGGGGCAGGAAAACTGTTTTTT. Its protein product is CSVDTGAGKLFF.

This chain connects TRBV7-3 to TRBJ2-3, with a tentative D call TRBD2 (6 bases). Per the germline V gene, CDR1 is SGHTA and CDR2 is FQGTGA. This CDR3 is 16 amino acids long. Trimming took 5 bases from V and 4 from J, leaving 19 bases between them. The CDR3, as DNA: TGTGCCAGCAGCGACCAGCGGGTCTTCAAGGCAGATACGCAGTATTTT. Translation: CASSDQRVFKADTQYF.

This clonotype was counted a few times. The chain links TRBV6-1 to TRBJ2-5; TRBD1 might be the D (6 bases). Matching the DNA end better, TRBJ2-7 makes the J call doubtful. The CDR3 runs to 16 residues. Germline-derived CDR1 and CDR2 are MNHNS and SASEGT. This CDR3 reads CASSEAQGQGASEQYF. In nucleotides, the CDR3 is TGTGCCAGCAGTGAAGCTCAGGGACAAGGCGCTAGCGAGCAGTACTTC.

The chain joins TRBV29-1 to TRBJ2-2, with D perhaps matching TRBD1 (6 bases). Germline V gene data show CDR1 as SQVTM and CDR2 as ANQGSEA. CDR3 length: 12 residues. V was cut by 6 bases and J by 7 bases, with 12 bases left in between. The CDR3 protein is CSVGTPFGELFF. CDR3 coding DNA: TGCAGCGTCGGGACACCTTTCGGGGAGCTGTTTTTT.

This clonotype was seen more than once but under ten times. CDR3 residues: CASSERLDWYQETQYF. The DNA for the CDR3 is TGTGCCAGCAGTGAAAGGCTAGATTGGTACCAAGAGACCCAGTACTTC. J is TRBJ2-5 and V is TRBV25-1; D is uncertain. This CDR3 has 16 amino acids. V was trimmed by 2 bases and J by 0 bases, leaving 13 bases between them. CDR1 and CDR2 (germline): MGHDK, SYGVNS.

A note on this clonotype: A read error may explain this, as a much larger clone is one base away. In nucleotides, the CDR3 is TGTGCCAGCAGTGAAAGCGAGGGAAGGACCAAAAACAGTCAGTACTTC. This codes for CASSESEGRTKNSQYF. The chain couples TRBV25-1 to TRBJ2-4; D may be TRBD2 (5 bases). This CDR3 spans 16 amino acids. The V gene's germline CDR1 is MGHDK and CDR2 SYGVNS.

Notes on this clonotype: A much larger clone differs from this one at a single base, so this may be a read error. The chain joins TRBV29-1 to TRBJ2-3, with TRBD1 as a possible D gene (5 bases). V was cut by 8 bases and J by 5 bases, with 17 bases left in between. Germline CDR1 is SQVTM and CDR2 is ANQGSEA. The CDR3 has 13 amino acids. CDR3 in DNA: TGCAGCATTGTTCAGGGCGGAGAAGATACGCAGTATTTT. Its protein product is CSIVQGGEDTQYF.

This clonotype has a count of ten or more. The chain links TRBV29-1 to TRBJ2-7; D is perhaps TRBD1 (6 bases). CDR1 is SQVTM, CDR2 ANQGSEA, per germline. This CDR3 has 13 residues. With 4 bases removed from V and 4 bases from J, the gap between germline ends came to 14 bases. Here the CDR3 reads CSVVRQADYEQYF. DNA for the CDR3: TGCAGCGTTGTAAGACAGGCCGATTACGAGCAGTACTTC.

The chain combines TRBV6-1 with TRBJ2-7; possible D gene TRBD1, 6 bases. The V gene lost 7 bases and the J gene lost 2 bases, with 9 bases spanning the gap. Per the germline V gene, CDR1 is MNHNS and CDR2 is SASEGT. This CDR3 contains 12 residues. CDR3 sequence (DNA): TGTGCCAGCACAGGGGTCCCCTACGAGCAGTACTTC. Translating gives CASTGVPYEQYF.

This clonotype appeared once. This chain connects TRBV4-2 to TRBJ2-7, with 8 nucleotides matching TRBD1. V shed 3 bases and J 1 base; nucleotides not matched to a gene: 5. Germline V gene sequence: CDR1 LGHNA, CDR2 YNFKEQ. The CDR3 has 15 amino acids. CDR3 in amino acids: CASSHGTGISYEQYF. The CDR3, as DNA: TGTGCCAGCAGCCATGGGACAGGCATATCCTACGAGCAGTACTTC.

This clonotype was seen only a few times. The chain links TRBV5-1 to TRBJ2-7, with D perhaps matching TRBD1 or TRBD2 (6 bases each). Germline V gene lookup returns CDR1 SGHRS and CDR2 YFSETQ. This CDR3 comprises 14 residues. V gave up 3 bases and J gave up 6 bases, with 16 bases separating them. The DNA of the CDR3 is TGCGCCAGCAGCTGGGCGGGACAAGACGCCGAGCAGTACTTC. It specifies CASSWAGQDAEQYF. Filled out from reference TRBV5-1 and TRBJ2-7, the complete variable domain reads KAGVTQTPRYLIKTRGQQVTLSCSPISGHRSVSWYQQTPGQGLQFLFEYFSETQRNKGNFPGRFSGRQFSNSRSEMNVSTLELGDSALYLCASSWAGQDAEQYFGPGTRLTVT.

The J gene is TRBJ2-5, the V gene TRBV9; maybe TRBD2 (6 bases). The CDR3 is 15 residues long. Germline V lookup: CDR1 SGDLS, CDR2 YYNGEE. Trimming stripped 0 bases from V and 5 bases from J, with 14 bases between. The CDR3 region has the DNA TGTGCCAGCAGCGTAGGTCTAGCGCTCAGCGAGACCCAGTACTTC. It codes for CASSVGLALSETQYF.